This T cell receptor beta chain was sequenced during a study of cytomegalovirus exposure and HLA in healthy donors. Germline CDR1 and CDR2: SEHNR and FQNEAQ (reference sequence). With 5 bases removed from V and 8 bases from J, the gap between germline ends came to 22 bases. The length of the CDR3 is 16 residues. The PCR used 60 Vbeta and 13 Jbeta primers. Some clones are missing from TCRdb's copy, which holds only in-frame ones; the method was immunoSEQ multiplex PCR. The data hold some 100,000 clones, with more than 75% observed a single time. The sequence derives from a woman between 45 and 60 years old in good health and CMV-seropositive. Sequencing used PBMCs. The chain has TRBV7-9 and TRBJ2-1; the D gene is possibly TRBD2 (5 bases). Here the CDR3 reads CASSPTSFSVLDEQFF. The CDR3 DNA reads TGTGCCAGCAGCCCTACTAGTTTCTCCGTTCTCGATGAGCAGTTCTTC.